These T cell receptor beta chains were read from a single sample in a study of somatic mutations in cytotoxic T cells in rheumatoid arthritis. Libraries were prepared by immunoSEQ multiplex PCR; TCRdb keeps only in-frame clonotypes and omits some of them. The sample lists some 14,000 clones, roughly 70% occurring once. Sequences were obtained from CD8+ T cells sorted from blood. The receptors shown here come from an adult with rheumatoid arthritis. Each CDR3 is given with its conserved first and last residue. A D gene is named only where the DNA matches it firmly. Clone size is shown for a subset of rows, as once, few, many or a class of expanded clone.

-	TRBV27	TRBJ1-1	few	CASSSTNEAFF	TGTGCCAGCAGTTCGACGAATGAAGCTTTCTTT
-	TRBV6-5	TRBJ2-7	-	CASSNRGLHYEQYF	TGTGCCAGCAGTAACAGGGGACTACACTACGAGCAGTACTTC
-	TRBV7-6	TRBJ2-3	-	CASSSRSSTDTQYF	TGTGCCAGCAGCTCGAGGAGTAGCACAGATACGCAGTATTTT
TRBD1	TRBV11-2	TRBJ2-3	few	CASSFGQGALTDTQYF	TGTGCCAGCAGCTTCGGACAGGGGGCTTTGACAGATACGCAGTATTTT
-	TRBV4-1	TRBJ2-7	-	CASSPITLGEQYF	TGCGCCAGCAGCCCGATAACTTTGGGCGAGCAGTACTTC
-	TRBV7-2	TRBJ1-1	-	CASSPNRVDTEAFF	TGTGCCAGCAGCCCGAACAGGGTCGACACTGAAGCTTTCTTT
-	TRBV13	TRBJ1-1	-	CASSQATGEAFF	TGTGCCAGCAGTCAGGCGACAGGTGAAGCTTTCTTT
TRBD1	TRBV19	TRBJ2-7	-	CASSIGRNRDRPYEQYF	TGTGCCAGTAGTATAGGGCGAAATCGGGACAGGCCCTACGAGCAGTACTTC
-	TRBV5-4	TRBJ1-2	-	CASSLAGTKGHGYTF	TGTGCCAGCAGCTTGGCCGGGACAAAGGGACACGGCTACACCTTC
-	TRBV25-1	TRBJ1-2	-	CASSESGWTPSHYGYTF	TGTGCCAGCAGTGAATCAGGGTGGACCCCTTCCCACTATGGCTACACCTTC
-	TRBV11-1	TRBJ1-1	-	CASSLRAGRNTEAFF	TGTGCCAGCAGTCTCCGTGCGGGTCGGAACACTGAAGCTTTCTTT
-	TRBV7-6	TRBJ1-1	few	CASSSNRNTEAFF	TGTGCCAGCAGCTCCAATCGGAACACTGAAGCTTTCTTT
-	TRBV6-5	TRBJ2-7	-	CASSPGGVPGYEQYF	TGTGCCAGCAGTCCCGGTGGGGTCCCGGGCTACGAGCAGTACTTC
-	TRBV7-8	TRBJ2-7	-	CASTSGGSHYEQYF	TGTGCCAGCACCTCCGGAGGCAGCCACTACGAGCAGTACTTC
-	TRBV7-8	TRBJ1-5	-	CASSSRLTGSNQPQHF	TGTGCCAGCAGCTCTCGGTTGACAGGTAGCAATCAGCCCCAGCATTTT
-	TRBV6-1	TRBJ1-4	-	CASSEPPRVGYEKLFF	TGTGCCAGCAGTGAACCCCCACGGGTAGGCTATGAAAAACTGTTTTTT
TRBD1	TRBV14	TRBJ1-1	-	CASSSQGALATEAFF	TGTGCCAGCAGCTCCCAGGGGGCATTGGCCACTGAAGCTTTCTTT
TRBD2	TRBV6-1	TRBJ2-2	once	CASRPLAGGTGELFF	TGTGCCAGCAGACCACTAGCGGGGGGAACCGGGGAGCTGTTTTTT
-	TRBV21-1	TRBJ1-2	-	CASSKLSGRRTNYGYTF	TGTGCCAGCAGCAAACTAAGTGGTAGGAGGACTAACTATGGCTACACCTTC
-	TRBV27	TRBJ1-5	-	CASSFRHDSNQPQHF	TGTGCCAGCAGTTTCCGACACGATAGCAATCAGCCCCAGCATTTT
TRBD1	TRBV6-1	TRBJ2-7	-	CASLTGGPTYEQYF	TGTGCCAGCCTCACAGGGGGGCCTACCTACGAGCAGTACTTC
-	TRBV7-6	TRBJ2-1	-	CASSFRGPGEQFF	TGTGCCAGCAGCTTCCGGGGACCAGGGGAGCAGTTCTTC
-	TRBV27	TRBJ1-2	-	CASSLKGEGYGYTF	TGTGCCAGCAGTTTAAAAGGGGAGGGCTATGGCTACACCTTC
-	TRBV2	TRBJ2-7	-	CASKGRDTGSYEQYF	TGTGCCAGCAAGGGAAGAGACACCGGCTCCTACGAGCAGTACTTC
-	TRBV9	TRBJ1-1	-	CASSVGKGRTEAFF	TGTGCCAGCAGCGTAGGTAAGGGGAGGACTGAAGCTTTCTTT